This TCR beta chain comes out of a study of blood T cell repertoires in COVID-19. Study summary: The United States, Italy and Spain supplied acute and convalescent COVID-19 samples.

A single count supports this clone. CDR1 is DFQATT and CDR2 is SNEGSKA in the germline V gene (reference sequence). V dropped 3 bases and J dropped 11 bases, with 13 bases sitting between them. The CDR3 is 11 amino acids. The repertoire was sequenced with immunoSEQ multiplex PCR; TCRdb's copy has only in-frame clones and lacks some. Of about 220,000 clones in the sample, roughly 88% were seen once. Material: peripheral blood. This sequence was found in a man aged 40-50 years who had recovered from COVID-19. This chain links TRBV20-1 with TRBJ1-1; possibly TRBD1 for D (6 bases). CDR3 bases: TGCAGTGCTAGTTTACAGGGATCGGCTTTCTTT. As protein: CSASLQGSAFF.